Listed here are 25 T cell receptor beta chains from one sample, sequenced in a study of blood T cells in healthy people across ages. Alongside a J-beta primer mix, a sample-barcoded 5' primer served in a second PCR lasting 7 to 11 cycles. TCRdb called the 5' RACE reads again in MiXCR, with one record for every CDR3 protein. The table shows hundreds of thousands of distinct CDR3 sequences, with approximately 49% occurring only once. The sequenced sample consisted of blood. The receptors were sampled from an older woman in good health.

This clonotype was observed a few times. V usage is TRBV4-1 and J usage is TRBJ2-3; perhaps TRBD1 as D (5 bases). V lost 1 base, J lost 6 bases, and 14 bases lay in between. Germline loops: CDR1 MGHRA, CDR2 YSYEKL. The CDR3 covers 15 residues. The CDR3 DNA sequence: TGCGCCAGCAGCCAAGGTAACAGGAACGAGGATACGCAGTATTTT. It yields the protein CASSQGNRNEDTQYF.

This clonotype is a singleton in its sample. The CDR3, as DNA: TGCAGTGCCACACGACAGGGGGCTGCCACTGAAGCTTTCTTT. Protein product: CSATRQGAATEAFF. The chain has TRBV20-1 and TRBJ1-1; 10 nucleotides match TRBD1. The CDR3 totals 14 residues. Germline V CDR1 and CDR2: DFQATT, SNEGSKA (reference sequence). J lost 4 bases, V lost 6 bases, and 8 bases had no gene match.

This chain links TRBV20-1 with TRBJ1-1, with D perhaps matching TRBD1 (5 bases). The CDR3 totals 13 residues. Germline CDR1 DFQATT, CDR2 SNEGSKA (reference sequence). Trimming left V 6 bases short and J 0 bases short, with 11 bases between. Written as DNA, the CDR3 is TGCAGTGCGTACAGGACGGTGAACACTGAAGCTTTCTTT. Protein sequence: CSAYRTVNTEAFF.

The V call is TRBV7-2, the J call TRBJ2-7, with 15 positions matching TRBD2. Germline CDR1 reads SGHTA; CDR2 reads FQGNSA. Trimming at V came to 5 bases and at J to 5 bases, leaving 7 bases not matched to a gene. The CDR3 has 16 residues. The CDR3 sequence: CASSQPGLAGGNEQYF. The CDR3 nucleotides read TGTGCCAGCAGCCAACCAGGACTAGCGGGAGGGAACGAGCAGTACTTC.

In its sample, this clonotype was seen a few times. CDR3: CASSPFTGALVGGYTF. Written as DNA, the CDR3 is TGTGCCAGCAGCCCTTTTACAGGGGCCCTGGTTGGTGGCTACACCTTC. The rearrangement uses TRBV7-8 and TRBJ1-2; 7 nucleotides align to TRBD1. Germline CDR1 and CDR2: SGHVS and FQNEAQ. V was clipped by 5 bases and J by 7 bases; unmatched bases: 16. The CDR3 extends over 16 amino acids.

The chain couples TRBV7-3 to TRBJ2-2, with D unclear. Germline V lookup: CDR1 SGHTA, CDR2 FQGTGA. The CDR3 sequence is 14 residues long. V was clipped by 5 bases and J by 6 bases, with 13 bases between them. CDR3: CASSPLEAAGELFF. CDR3 in DNA: TGTGCCAGCAGCCCCCTTGAGGCTGCCGGGGAGCTGTTTTTT.

The chain uses TRBV29-1 and TRBJ2-3; D ambiguous. The CDR3 is 13 amino acids. Germline V gene lookup returns CDR1 SQVTM and CDR2 ANQGSEA. V gave up 5 bases and J gave up 2 bases, with 11 bases separating them. The CDR3: CSVSPSFTDTQYF. The CDR3 DNA reads as TGCAGCGTTTCACCCTCATTCACAGATACGCAGTATTTT.

J is TRBJ2-7 and V is TRBV28; D gene unclear. The J call is doubtful: the DNA matches TRBJ2-5 better. This CDR3 contains 13 residues. Germline CDR1 MDHEN, CDR2 SYDVKM. CDR3: CASSTPVEETQYF. The CDR3 DNA is TGTGCCAGCAGCACTCCCGTGGAAGAGACCCAGTACTTC.

J is TRBJ2-2 and V is TRBV7-2; 12 bases fit TRBD2. CDR1 SGHTA and CDR2 FQGNSA come from the germline V gene. The CDR3 length is 16 residues. Trimming removed 3 bases from V and 6 bases from J; junction bases left unmatched: 5. This CDR3 is CASSLRTSGTAGELFF. The CDR3 coding sequence is TGTGCCAGCAGCTTGCGGACTAGCGGGACTGCCGGGGAGCTGTTTTTT.

V usage is TRBV4-3 and J usage is TRBJ2-7; 9 nucleotides agree with TRBD2. V gave up 0 bases and J gave up 6 bases; unmatched junction bases: 9. Germline V gene data show CDR1 as LGHNA and CDR2 as YSLEER. The CDR3 is 16 residues long. In nucleotides, the CDR3 is TGCGCCAGCAGCCAAGAGATAGCGGGAGTAGGCGGCGAGCAGTACTTC. Its protein is CASSQEIAGVGGEQYF.

This clonotype has only a few counts. V gene TRBV24-1 combines with J gene TRBJ2-1, with D unresolved. The ends were cut back, 2 bases at V and 5 bases at J, with 3 bases in the middle. The CDR3 covers 12 residues. Germline V gene lookup returns CDR1 KGHDR and CDR2 SFDVKD. The CDR3 nucleotides read TGTGCCACCAGTGATTACAACAATGAGCAGTTCTTC. Translated: CATSDYNNEQFF.

This clonotype was detected only a few times. The chain recombines TRBV10-3 with TRBJ2-7; TRBD1 matches 11 bases. The CDR3 is 15 residues long. CDR1 is ENHRY, CDR2 SYGVKD, per germline. V trimming: 3 bases; J trimming: 6 bases; junction bases outside the gene matches: 7. CDR3 sequence: CAISDGTGGVGEQYF. CDR3 DNA sequence: TGTGCCATCAGTGACGGGACAGGGGGGGTTGGCGAGCAGTACTTC.

This clonotype has just a few counts. This chain links TRBV27 with TRBJ2-7; D gene ambiguous. Trimming removed 2 bases from V and 4 bases from J, with 15 bases in between. This CDR3 contains 15 residues. Germline CDR1 and CDR2: MNHEY and SMNVEV (reference sequence). CDR3: CASSLGSSPHYEQYF. CDR3 in DNA: TGTGCCAGCAGTTTAGGTTCGTCACCCCATTACGAGCAGTACTTC.

The chain carries TRBV20-1 and TRBJ2-1; TRBD1 matches at 8 bases. Unmatched junction bases numbered 6, after V lost 0 bases and J lost 5 bases. Looked up from germline, CDR1 is DFQATT and CDR2 is SNEGSKA (reference sequence). The CDR3 is 15 residues long. CDR3 loop: CSARDWGQDDNEQFF. CDR3 sequence (DNA): TGCAGTGCTAGAGATTGGGGACAGGATGACAATGAGCAGTTCTTC.

This clonotype was detected only a few times. V usage is TRBV29-1 and J usage is TRBJ2-1; 11 nucleotides match TRBD2. The CDR3 is made up of 15 amino acids. In germline, CDR1 is SQVTM, CDR2 ANQGSEA. V was pared by 2 bases and J by 5 bases, with 5 bases of the junction left unmatched. The CDR3: CSVEPSGRPHNEQFF. In DNA, the CDR3 is TGCAGCGTTGAACCTAGCGGGAGGCCCCACAATGAGCAGTTCTTC.

The chain joins TRBV28 to TRBJ2-7, with TRBD1 matching 8 bases. CDR1 is MDHEN, CDR2 SYDVKM, per germline. The J segment lost 3 bases and the V segment lost 0 bases, leaving 7 bases of the junction unmatched. The CDR3 loop spans 16 amino acids. CDR3: CASSLWDRASYYEQYF. Written as DNA, the CDR3 is TGTGCCAGCAGTTTATGGGACAGGGCCTCATACTACGAGCAGTACTTC.

The rearrangement joins TRBV4-1 to TRBJ1-5, with D unresolved. V was shortened by 3 bases and J by 3 bases, with 15 bases between the two germline ends. CDR1 is MGHRA, CDR2 YSYEKL, per germline. This CDR3 has 16 amino acids. CDR3 nucleotides: TGCGCCAGCAGCCAGACGGACGTAGAACCCAATCAGCCCCAGCATTTT. Translation gives CASSQTDVEPNQPQHF.

The rearrangement links TRBV6-5 to TRBJ2-7, with TRBD2 identical over 8 bases. The end of the DNA aligns better with TRBJ2-5, so the J call may be wrong. Germline V CDR1 and CDR2: MNHEY, SVGAGI. The CDR3 consists of 16 residues. The CDR3 nucleotides are TGTGCCAGCAGTCCTAGGGGAGCGGGAGATCTGGAGACCCAGTACTTC. Translating it yields CASSPRGAGDLETQYF.

V gene TRBV28 combines with J gene TRBJ2-7; D is tentatively TRBD1 or TRBD2 (5 bases each). Deletions cut 1 base from V and 2 bases from J, with 15 bases between. Germline CDR1 and CDR2: MDHEN and SYDVKM. The CDR3 extends over 16 amino acids. The CDR3 DNA sequence: TGTGCCAGCAGTTTATCTGGGGACCGGAGCCCCTACGAGCAGTACTTC. Protein product: CASSLSGDRSPYEQYF. The whole variable domain, filled in from reference TRBV28 and TRBJ2-7, reads DVKVTQSSRYLVKRTGEKVFLECVQDMDHENMFWYRQDPGLGLRLIYFSYDVKMKEKGDIPEGYSVSREKKERFSLILESASTNQTSMYLCASSLSGDRSPYEQYFGPGTRLTVT.

This clonotype has a handful of counts. The chain combines TRBV6-5 with TRBJ2-5; the match to TRBD2 covers 11 bases. The last part of the DNA fits TRBJ2-7 better; the J call may be wrong. Germline CDR1 and CDR2: MNHEY and SVGAGI. The CDR3 runs 15 residues. Here the CDR3 DNA reads TGTGCCAGCAGTTACTCGACTAGCGGGACCTACGAGCAGTACTTC. Translating it yields CASSYSTSGTYEQYF.

This chain joins TRBV20-1 and TRBJ1-2; D is possibly TRBD1 (6 bases). This CDR3 spans 15 amino acids. Germline CDR1 reads DFQATT; CDR2 reads SNEGSKA (reference sequence). Trimming took 6 bases from V and 7 from J, leaving 24 bases between them. Here the CDR3 DNA reads TGCAGTGCACCTATCAGCGGGGGGCCGCGGGGTGGCTACACCTTC. Amino acid sequence: CSAPISGGPRGGYTF.

This chain uses TRBV20-1 with TRBJ2-7, with D hard to call. The ends were cut back, 0 bases at V and 3 bases at J, with 3 bases in the middle. CDR3 length: 11 residues. The germline V gene encodes CDR1 DFQATT and CDR2 SNEGSKA (reference sequence). The CDR3 here is CSAREIYEQYF. The DNA of the CDR3 is TGCAGTGCTAGAGAAATCTACGAGCAGTACTTC.

The rearrangement uses TRBV2 and TRBJ2-1, with TRBD1 matching over 9 bases. Germline loops: CDR1 SNHLY, CDR2 FYNNEI. The V segment lost 4 bases and the J segment 8 bases; nucleotides outside the gene matches: 6. The CDR3 totals 14 residues. DNA of the CDR3: TGTGCCAGCAGTGTAAGGACAGGGGACGATGAGCAGTTCTTC. Protein: CASSVRTGDDEQFF.

The CDR3 loop reads CEFRGSQPQHF. CDR3 bases: TGTGAATTTCGGGGCTCTCAGCCCCAGCATTTT. The chain links TRBV18 to TRBJ1-5; TRBD1 might be the D (5 bases). This CDR3 comprises 11 residues. The V gene's germline CDR1 is KGHSH and CDR2 LQKENI.

This clonotype turned up a few times. This rearrangement joins TRBV2 to TRBJ2-5; possibly TRBD1 or TRBD2 for D (6 bases each). V shed 5 bases and J shed 6 bases, with 10 bases lying between them. The V gene's germline CDR1 is SNHLY and CDR2 FYNNEI. The CDR3 spans 12 residues. The CDR3 nucleotides read TGTGCCAGCAGTCGGGGGCTGCAGACCCAGTACTTC. Amino acid sequence: CASSRGLQTQYF.